One and the same sample provided the 8 T cell receptor beta chains below, sequenced in a study of blood T cells in healthy people across ages. A sample-barcoded 5' primer and a J-beta primer mix were used in a second PCR of roughly 7 to 11 cycles. One entry per CDR3 protein results from TCRdb running MiXCR on the 5' RACE reads. Of 850,000 or so distinct CDR3 sequences listed, about 30% were seen once; the top ten hold 17%. Sample: blood. Receptor source: a woman aged 80 or over in good health.

Remarks on this clonotype: A single base separates this from a much larger clone, so it may be a read error. The rearrangement joins TRBV29-1 to TRBJ2-7; 11 bases match TRBD2. The CDR3 has 16 amino acids. V dropped 2 bases and J dropped 7; count of bases not matched to a gene: 13. Germline-derived CDR1 and CDR2 are SQVTM and ANQGSEA. The CDR3 is CSVEFRLAGLHNEQYF. The CDR3 nucleotides read TGCAGCGTTGAATTCCGACTAGCGGGGTTACACAATGAGCAGTACTTC.

Ten or more counts support this clonotype. V gene TRBV20-1 combines with J gene TRBJ2-3, with 14 bases lining up with TRBD2. Germline V gene lookup returns CDR1 DFQATT and CDR2 SNEGSKA (reference sequence). This CDR3 is built from 15 residues. V was clipped by 6 bases and J by 6 bases; unmatched bases: 8. DNA of the CDR3: TGCAGTGCAGGGACTAGCGGGGGCACTCGGGATACGCAGTATTTT. Its protein product is CSAGTSGGTRDTQYF.

Note on this clonotype: A much larger clonotype is one base distant, so this may be a read error. The V call is TRBV9, the J call TRBJ2-3, with D perhaps matching TRBD2 (6 bases). V was trimmed by 3 bases and J by 1 base, leaving 9 bases between them. CDR1 SGDLS and CDR2 YYNGEE come from the germline V gene. The CDR3 has 14 residues. The CDR3 sequence: CASSGEAGTDTQYF. Written as DNA, the CDR3 is TGTGCCAGCAGCGGGGAGGCGGGCACAGATACGCAGTATTTT.

The chain recombines TRBV5-1 with TRBJ1-1; maybe TRBD1 (5 bases). Trimming cost V 4 bases and J 0 bases, with 13 bases left between them. Germline V gene lookup returns CDR1 SGHRS and CDR2 YFSETQ. The CDR3 sequence is 15 residues long. The CDR3 loop is CASSRFEGMNTEAFF. In DNA, the CDR3 is TGCGCCAGCAGCCGCTTCGAGGGGATGAACACTGAAGCTTTCTTT.

With regard to this clonotype: A much larger clone lies one base from this, so it may be a read error. V is TRBV13 and J is TRBJ2-7, with 8 bases that match TRBD2. The DNA end is more similar to TRBJ2-1, so the J call may be wrong. Germline lookup yields CDR1 PRHDT and CDR2 FYEKMQ (reference sequence). This CDR3 spans 17 amino acids. CDR3 bases: TGTGCCAGCAGCTCCCTTAGGGGGACTAGTGGTGGCAATGAGCAGTTCTTC. It translates to CASSSLRGTSGGNEQFF.

As for this clonotype: A much larger clone sits a single nucleotide away, making a read error possible. This chain joins TRBV12-3 or TRBV12-4 and TRBJ2-7; D not certain. The CDR3 totals 12 residues. V gave up 7 bases and J gave up 5 bases, with 12 bases separating them. The CDR3 bases are TGTGCCAGCAATAGGACCGAGGACGAGCAGTACTTC. This sequence encodes CASNRTEDEQYF.

The gene calls are TRBV30 and TRBJ2-7; D may match TRBD1 or TRBD2 (5 bases each). Between the trimmed V and J ends, which lost 2 bases and 4 bases, there was a span of 12 bases. Germline V lookup: CDR1 GTSNPN, CDR2 SVGIG (reference sequence). This CDR3 region has 13 residues. CDR3 sequence: CAWSRGVRYEQYF. Written as DNA, the CDR3 is TGTGCCTGGAGTAGGGGAGTCCGATACGAGCAGTACTTC.

Notes on this clonotype: In this CDR3 the conserved last residue, phenylalanine or tryptophan, is missing, so a read error is likely. The chain joins TRBV5-1 to TRBJ2-3; D is perhaps TRBD2 (6 bases). Per germline, CDR1 SGHRS and CDR2 YFSETQ. This CDR3 contains 14 residues. This CDR3 is CTSSFGGRTDTQYY. Written as DNA, the CDR3 is TGCACCAGCAGCTTCGGGGGACGCACAGATACGCAGTATTAT.